This TCR beta chain was retrieved from a study of T cell clonality in common variable immunodeficiency. With respect to this clone: An end of the junction does not agree with germline; a read error may underlie this. The sequenced fragment ends 3 residues before the CDR3 boundary, so the rest is inferred from the germline J gene.

Profiled with immunoSEQ multiplex PCR; TCRdb holds only in-frame clones, not every one. The sample yields more than 45,000 clones, without any singletons. CDR3 length: 17 amino acids. Per the germline V gene, CDR1 is SGHRS and CDR2 is YFSETQ. The clonotype originates from a person aged 18 to 75 in good health. The chain has TRBV5-1 and TRBJ1-3, with TRBD1 matching 7 bases. The sequenced material came from peripheral blood mononuclear cells. CDR3 sequence: CAGSLTPGQSSGNTIYF. CDR3 DNA (partial): TGCGCCGGCAGCTTGACACCGGGACAGAGCTCTGGAAACACC. Full variable domain (rest looked up from reference TRBV5-1 and TRBJ1-3): KAGVTQTPRYLIKTRGQQVTLSCSPISGHRSVSWYQQTPGQGLQFLFEYFSETQRNKGNFPGRFSGRQFSNSRSEMNVSTLELGDSALYLCAGSLTPGQSSGNTIYFGEGSWLTVV.